This TCR beta chain is from a study of technical replicates of blood from several donors. In germline, CDR1 is SGDLS, CDR2 YYNGEE. The V gene lost 4 bases and the J gene lost 2 bases, with 9 bases spanning the gap. The CDR3 consists of 13 residues. Assay used: immunoSEQ multiplex PCR; TCRdb lists only in-frame clones, some missing. The sample shows over 65,000 clones, roughly 96% of them seen only once. V is TRBV9 and J is TRBJ1-1, with no clear D. This TCR was recovered from a human donor in good health. Specimen: T cells isolated from PBMCs. The DNA for the CDR3 is TGTGCCAGCAGCCCAGAGGGTAACACTGAAGCTTTCTTT. Translation gives CASSPEGNTEAFF.